One sample yielded the 9 T cell receptor beta chains listed below, sequenced in a study of monozygotic twins with inflammatory bowel disease. TCRdb reanalyzed the 5' RACE reads and collapses them to one entry per CDR3 protein, without DNA. This sample's table has 200,000 to 250,000 distinct CDR3 sequences. Sequencing used blood. These receptors were taken from a human donor with ulcerative colitis or Crohn's disease, or a healthy co-twin of an affected twin (not recorded which).

The rearrangement links TRBV6-6 to TRBJ1-2; the TCRdb D gene call, TRBD1, has no DNA to confirm it. CDR1 is MNHNY, CDR2 SVGAGI, per germline (reference sequence). The CDR3 consists of 13 residues. This chain's CDR3 is CASNRDRSHGYTF.

The chain recombines TRBV5-6 with TRBJ1-1. This CDR3 has 14 amino acids. Germline assignment: CDR1 SGHDT and CDR2 YYEEEE. CDR3 residues: CASSLGGRAPEAFF.

The rearrangement uses TRBV11-2 and TRBJ2-1; absent DNA, TCRdb's TRBD1 call cannot be checked. Germline CDR1 reads SGHAT; CDR2 reads FQNNGV. This CDR3 has 15 residues. CDR3 protein: CASSPGILRKNEQFF.

The V and J genes are TRBV5-6 and TRBJ2-1; TCRdb gives TRBD1 as the D gene, but with no DNA this cannot be confirmed. Germline V CDR1 and CDR2: SGHDT, YYEEEE. The CDR3 length is 12 residues. CDR3 sequence: CASSDRQGGQFF.

This CDR3 is CASSETPGTAYF. The rearrangement links TRBV7-2 to TRBJ2-3; with no DNA, the TCRdb D assignment of TRBD1 cannot be verified. The germline CDR1 and CDR2 sequences are SGHTA and FQGNSA. The CDR3 consists of 12 residues.

The rearrangement joins TRBV6-5 to TRBJ1-1. The CDR3 runs 14 residues. Germline values: CDR1 MNHEY, CDR2 SVGAGI. The CDR3 protein is CASSYNSGDTEAFF.

The chain is built from TRBV29-1 and TRBJ1-1; checking the TCRdb D call of TRBD1 is not possible without DNA. This CDR3 has 12 residues. Germline V gene data show CDR1 as SQVTM and CDR2 as ANQGSEA. The CDR3 region is CSVVGGTQEAFF.

The chain employs TRBV6-2 or TRBV6-3 and TRBJ1-1. Germline-derived CDR1 and CDR2 are MNHEY and SVGEGT. The CDR3 contains 14 residues. CDR3 amino acids: CASSYFTENTEAFF.

The CDR3 here is CASSLAGKTNEKLFF. The chain is built from TRBV5-1 and TRBJ1-4. Looked up from germline, CDR1 is SGHRS and CDR2 is YFSETQ. The CDR3 runs to 15 residues.